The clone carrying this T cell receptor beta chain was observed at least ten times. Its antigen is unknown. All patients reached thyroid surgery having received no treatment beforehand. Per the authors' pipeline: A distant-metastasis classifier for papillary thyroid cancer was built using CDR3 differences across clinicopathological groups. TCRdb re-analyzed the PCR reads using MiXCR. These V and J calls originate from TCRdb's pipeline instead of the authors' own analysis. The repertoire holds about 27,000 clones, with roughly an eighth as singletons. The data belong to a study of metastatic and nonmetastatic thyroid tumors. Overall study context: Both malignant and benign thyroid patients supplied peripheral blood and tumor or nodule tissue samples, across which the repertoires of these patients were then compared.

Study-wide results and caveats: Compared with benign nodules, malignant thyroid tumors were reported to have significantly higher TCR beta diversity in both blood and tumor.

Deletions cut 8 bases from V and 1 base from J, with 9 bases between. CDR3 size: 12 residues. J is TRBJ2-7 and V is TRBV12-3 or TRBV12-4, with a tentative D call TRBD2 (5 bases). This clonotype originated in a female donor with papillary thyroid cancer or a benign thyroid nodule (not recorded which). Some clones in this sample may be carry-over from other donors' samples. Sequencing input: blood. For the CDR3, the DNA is TGTGCCAGCCGCAGCGGTTCCTACGAGCAGTACTTC. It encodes CASRSGSYEQYF.